The subject of this entry is one TCR beta chain. Its antigen is currently unknown. A junction boundary mismatches the germline segment, possibly from a read error. This CDR3 has 12 residues. CDR1 is SNHLY and CDR2 is FYNNEI in the germline V gene. Only cases whose brain tissue showed the highest T cell transcript signatures were sequenced. The sample comes from a study of brain T cells in children with intractable seizures. Study-wide findings and caveats: Absence of clones before surgery may stem from lower sequencing depth. Patients' HCMV serostatus was unknown; virus specificity rests on CDR3 similarity alone.

This table comes from immunoSEQ multiplex PCR, and its TCRdb copy is limited to in-frame clones, with some not included. The data show 110,000 or so clones, with approximately 94% seen just once and 3.8% held by the top ten. The V call is TRBV2, the J call TRBJ2-7; D perhaps matches TRBD1 (6 bases). The receptor was isolated from a boy under two years old with hemimegalencephaly and intractable seizures. The sample in question was peripheral blood, obtained at surgery. The CDR3 DNA reads TGTGCCAGCACTGAACAGGGCCCCTTTCAGTACTTC. This gives the protein CASTEQGPFQYF.